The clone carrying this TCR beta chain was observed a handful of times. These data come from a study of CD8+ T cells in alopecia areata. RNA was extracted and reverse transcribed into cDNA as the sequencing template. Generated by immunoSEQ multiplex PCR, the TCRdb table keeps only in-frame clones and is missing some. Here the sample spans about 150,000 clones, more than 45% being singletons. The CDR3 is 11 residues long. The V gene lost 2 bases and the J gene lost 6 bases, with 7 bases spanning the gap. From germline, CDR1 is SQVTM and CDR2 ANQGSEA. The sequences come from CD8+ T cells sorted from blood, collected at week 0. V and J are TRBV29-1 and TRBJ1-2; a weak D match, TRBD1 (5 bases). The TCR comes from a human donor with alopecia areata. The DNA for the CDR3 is TGCAGCGTTGAAAGGGGAAATGGCTACACCTTC. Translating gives CSVERGNGYTF.